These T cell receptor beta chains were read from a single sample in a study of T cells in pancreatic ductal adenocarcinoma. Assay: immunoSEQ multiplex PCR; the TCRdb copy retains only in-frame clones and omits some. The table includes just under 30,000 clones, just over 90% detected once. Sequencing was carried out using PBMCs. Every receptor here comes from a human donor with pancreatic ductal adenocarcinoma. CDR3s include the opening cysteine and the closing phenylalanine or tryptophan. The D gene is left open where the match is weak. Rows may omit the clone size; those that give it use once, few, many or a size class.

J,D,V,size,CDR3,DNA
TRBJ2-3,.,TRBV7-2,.,CASSLGYEDTQYF,TGTGCCAGCAGCTTAGGCTATGAAGATACGCAGTATTTT
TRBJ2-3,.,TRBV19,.,CASSIRDVDTQYF,TGTGCCAGTAGTATTCGGGACGTAGATACGCAGTATTTT
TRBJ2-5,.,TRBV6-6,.,CASSSGGTQYF,TGTGCCAGCAGTTCCGGTGGGACCCAGTACTTC
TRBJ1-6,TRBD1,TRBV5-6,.,CASSLVRDSTSPLHF,TGTGCCAGCAGCTTGGTCCGGGACAGTACTTCACCCCTCCACTTT
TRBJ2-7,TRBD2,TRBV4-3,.,CASSRGLAGRDTYEQYF,TGCGCCAGCAGCCGAGGACTAGCGGGACGAGATACCTACGAGCAGTACTTC
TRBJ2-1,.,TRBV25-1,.,CASSELRGATYNEQFF,TGTGCCAGCAGTGAATTACGCGGGGCGACCTACAATGAGCAGTTCTTC
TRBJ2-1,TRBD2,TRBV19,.,CATASGLLHEQFF,TGTGCCACCGCTAGCGGACTTTTGCATGAGCAGTTCTTC
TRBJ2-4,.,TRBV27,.,CASSPPLGDIQYF,TGTGCCAGCAGTCCCCCGTTGGGGGACATTCAGTACTTC
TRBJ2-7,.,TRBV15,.,CATSRGGGAYEQYF,TGTGCCACCAGCAGAGGAGGGGGGGCTTACGAGCAGTACTTC
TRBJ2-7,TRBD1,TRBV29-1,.,CSAVQGTLPYEQYF,TGCAGCGCTGTACAGGGGACCCTTCCCTACGAGCAGTACTTC
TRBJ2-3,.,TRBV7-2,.,CASSLVASGTDTQYF,TGTGCCAGCAGCTTAGTCGCTAGCGGCACAGATACGCAGTATTTT
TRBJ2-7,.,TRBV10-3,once,CAIGTSVSYEQYF,TGTGCCATCGGGACTTCTGTTTCCTACGAGCAGTACTTC
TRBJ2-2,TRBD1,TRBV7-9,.,CASSPQGVTGELFF,TGTGCCAGCAGCCCACAGGGGGTCACCGGGGAGCTGTTTTTT
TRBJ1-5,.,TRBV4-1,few,CASSQEKHSNQPQHF,TGCGCCAGCAGCCAAGAAAAGCATAGCAATCAGCCCCAGCATTTT
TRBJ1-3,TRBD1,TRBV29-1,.,CSALGQFSGNTIYF,TGCAGCGCCCTGGGACAGTTCTCTGGAAACACCATATATTTT